This T cell receptor beta chain was captured by sequencing in a study of cytomegalovirus exposure and HLA in healthy donors. V lost 4 bases and J lost 2, with 14 bases in between. The CDR3 totals 15 residues. Germline loops: CDR1 MGHRA, CDR2 YSYEKL. The PCR contained 60 Vbeta and 13 Jbeta primers. Generated by immunoSEQ multiplex PCR, the TCRdb table keeps only in-frame clones and is missing some. The sample records 200,000 or so clones, over 65% being singletons. The table lists this clone with a few counts. Its specificity is not known. Study findings and constraints: In a later analysis, HLA-associated beta chains showed higher expansion and lower generation probabilities than comparable chains.

V usage is TRBV4-1 and J usage is TRBJ2-5; tentative D call: TRBD2 (5 bases). The sequence came from a middle-aged man in good health and CMV-seronegative. Sequencing used PBMCs. The CDR3 spells CASSPPAGGQETQYF. Written as DNA, the CDR3 is TGCGCCAGCAGCCCCCCTGCGGGTGGACAAGAGACCCAGTACTTC.